This record looks at one T cell receptor (beta chain) sequence and its context. The same CDR3 also results from other DNA sequences found in this sample. These data are taken from a study of shared clonotypes between healthy human individuals. Study-level background: Per-donor plates numbered three CD4 naive, three CD4 memory, two CD8 naive and one CD8 memory.

Everyone who donated was a Caucasian adult who lived in Nashville, Tennessee. The protocol was immunoSEQ multiplex PCR, while the TCRdb copy is restricted to in-frame clones and leaves out a portion. This table holds more than 2 million clones, about 94% found once. The CDR3 has 16 residues. V gave up 0 bases and J gave up 0 bases, with 9 bases separating them. Germline V gives CDR1 SGHRS, CDR2 YFSETQ. The sequenced material came from naive CD4+ T cells sorted from blood. Specified subset: CD45RA+ positively selected. This rearrangement joins TRBV5-1 to TRBJ2-2; weak D call: TRBD2 (5 bases). The sequence derives from a young man in good health. For the CDR3, the DNA is TGCGCCAGCAGCTTGGTCGGCGGGTCGAACACCGGGGAGCTGTTTTTT. This sequence encodes CASSLVGGSNTGELFF.